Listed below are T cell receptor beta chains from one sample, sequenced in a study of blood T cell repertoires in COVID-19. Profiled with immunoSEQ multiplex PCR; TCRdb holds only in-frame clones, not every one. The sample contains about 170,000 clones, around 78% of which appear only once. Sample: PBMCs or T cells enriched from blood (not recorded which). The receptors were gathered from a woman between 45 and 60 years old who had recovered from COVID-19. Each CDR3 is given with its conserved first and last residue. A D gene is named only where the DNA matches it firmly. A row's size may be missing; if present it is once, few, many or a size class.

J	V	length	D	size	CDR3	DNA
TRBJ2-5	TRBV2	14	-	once	CASTTLAGQETQYF	TGTGCCAGCACCACCCTGGCAGGGCAAGAGACCCAGTACTTC
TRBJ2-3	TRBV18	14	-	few	CASSPPSGTDTQYF	TGTGCCAGCTCACCCCCGTCGGGGACAGATACGCAGTATTTT
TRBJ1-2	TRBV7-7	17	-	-	CASSPLIPGAKETGYTF	TGTGCCAGCAGCCCCCTCATCCCAGGGGCCAAGGAGACTGGCTACACCTTC
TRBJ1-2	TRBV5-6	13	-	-	CASSLGQPYRYTF	TGTGCCAGCAGCTTGGGACAGCCCTATCGCTACACCTTC
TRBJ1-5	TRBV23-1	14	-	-	CASTPYRFNQPQHF	TGCGCCAGCACCCCTTACAGGTTTAATCAGCCCCAGCATTTT
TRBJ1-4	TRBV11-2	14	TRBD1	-	CASSIRQGNEKLFF	TGTGCCAGCAGCATCCGACAGGGAAACGAAAAACTGTTTTTT
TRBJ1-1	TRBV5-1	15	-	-	CASSLEGGRATEAFF	TGCGCCAGCAGCTTGGAAGGGGGGAGGGCCACTGAAGCTTTCTTT
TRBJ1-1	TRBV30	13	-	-	CAWKEGQMTEAFF	TGTGCCTGGAAGGAGGGCCAAATGACTGAAGCTTTCTTT
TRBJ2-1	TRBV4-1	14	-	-	CASSQDAGHNEQFF	TGCGCCAGCAGCCAAGATGCAGGCCACAATGAGCAGTTCTTC
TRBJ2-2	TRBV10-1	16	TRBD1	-	CASSDPDRAGGGELFF	TGCGCCAGCAGTGACCCAGACAGGGCAGGCGGCGGGGAGCTGTTTTTT
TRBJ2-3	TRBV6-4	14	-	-	CASSDSRDTDTQYF	TGTGCCAGCAGTGACTCGCGGGACACAGATACGCAGTATTTT